This passage covers 32 T cell receptor beta chains from one sample sequenced in a study of cytomegalovirus exposure and HLA in healthy donors. The PCR had 60 Vbeta and 13 Jbeta primers. Clones were read by immunoSEQ multiplex PCR, and TCRdb kept only the in-frame ones, dropping some. The table has around 130,000 clones, 65% to 90% seen once. The sample consisted of PBMCs. The origin of the receptors is a male donor in good health and CMV-seropositive.

The CDR3 nucleotides are TGTGCCTGGGTTCCCTTGCGCGGGACAGATAATGAAAAACTGTTTTTT. Protein product: CAWVPLRGTDNEKLFF. This chain links TRBV30 with TRBJ1-4; 7 bases map to TRBD1. With V trimmed by 5 bases and J by 4 bases, 13 bases remained unmatched. CDR3 size: 16 residues. Germline values: CDR1 GTSNPN, CDR2 SVGIG (reference sequence).

DNA of the CDR3: TGTGCCAGCAGCCGAACAGGGGACCCTAATGAAAAACTGTTTTTT. This sequence encodes CASSRTGDPNEKLFF. The rearrangement links TRBV9 to TRBJ1-4; TRBD1 matches at 7 bases. The CDR3 has 15 residues. Looked up from germline, CDR1 is SGDLS and CDR2 is YYNGEE. The V segment lost 4 bases and the J segment 3 bases; nucleotides outside the gene matches: 6.

CDR3 nucleotide sequence: TGTGCCAGCAGTACAGGGGCGAGCTACGAGCAGTACTTC. Protein sequence: CASSTGASYEQYF. J is TRBJ2-5 and V is TRBV6-1, with TRBD1 matching over 7 bases. The J call may be in error: the DNA end matches TRBJ2-7 better. Per the germline V gene, CDR1 is MNHNS and CDR2 is SASEGT. CDR3 length: 13 amino acids.

The chain recombines TRBV4-1 with TRBJ2-1; TRBD2 is a possible D gene (5 bases). The CDR3 has 15 residues. Trimming shortened V by 2 bases and J by 6 bases, and 14 bases separated the two germline ends. CDR1 and CDR2 (germline): MGHRA, YSYEKL. CDR3 residues: CASSQMPRSGNEQFF. CDR3 bases: TGCGCCAGCAGCCAAATGCCGAGGAGCGGCAATGAGCAGTTCTTC.

The gene calls are TRBV10-3 and TRBJ2-1; D is possibly TRBD2 (6 bases). V shed 6 bases and J shed 7 bases, with 19 bases lying between them. CDR3 length: 15 amino acids. CDR1 ENHRY and CDR2 SYGVKD come from the germline V gene. CDR3 amino acids: CAISFSFGSYNEQFF. CDR3 DNA sequence: TGTGCCATCAGCTTCTCTTTCGGGAGTTATAATGAGCAGTTCTTC.

The rearrangement joins TRBV28 to TRBJ1-1; no reliable D call. CDR3 length equals 15 residues. Germline V gene lookup returns CDR1 MDHEN and CDR2 SYDVKM. V was shortened by 2 bases and J by 4 bases, with 14 bases between the two germline ends. The CDR3 sequence is CASSLGTVESTEAFF. CDR3 sequence (DNA): TGTGCCAGCAGTTTAGGAACAGTTGAGAGCACTGAAGCTTTCTTT.

The gene calls are TRBV7-3 and TRBJ2-1; 8 bases match TRBD1. The CDR3 is 16 residues long. The V gene's germline CDR1 is SGHTA and CDR2 FQGTGA. Losses at the gene ends were 4 bases for V and 8 bases for J; bases not matched to a gene: 13. As DNA, the CDR3 is TGTGCCAGCAGCTCCACTCCAGGGGGCTTCGGGTATGAGCAGTTCTTC. Encoded protein: CASSSTPGGFGYEQFF.

The gene calls are TRBV6-5 and TRBJ1-1; D gene unclear. V lost 6 bases, J lost 3 bases, and 5 bases lay in between. Germline values: CDR1 MNHEY, CDR2 SVGAGI. This CDR3 contains 11 residues. CDR3 protein: CASRADTEAFF. Here the CDR3 DNA reads TGTGCCAGCAGGGCAGACACTGAAGCTTTCTTT.

This chain joins TRBV20-1 and TRBJ2-7, with D possibly being TRBD2 (6 bases). The germline V and J ends were trimmed by 5 bases and 6 bases, with 11 bases remaining between them. CDR1 and CDR2 (germline): DFQATT, SNEGSKA (reference sequence). The length of the CDR3 is 11 residues. CDR3 bases: TGCAGTGCTCGTCGGGGGAGCGAGCAGTACTTC. This gives the protein CSARRGSEQYF.

This chain connects TRBV28 to TRBJ2-7; weak D call: TRBD2 (5 bases). This CDR3 has 12 residues. The V gene's germline CDR1 is MDHEN and CDR2 SYDVKM. Trimming stripped 2 bases from V and 6 bases from J, with 8 bases between. The chain's CDR3 is CASSLERAEQYF. In DNA form, the CDR3 reads TGTGCCAGCAGTTTAGAGAGGGCCGAGCAGTACTTC.

The chain links TRBV28 to TRBJ2-6; 7 bases match TRBD1. Trimming at V came to 6 bases and at J to 0 bases, leaving 2 bases not matched to a gene. CDR3 size: 15 residues. Germline lookup yields CDR1 MDHEN and CDR2 SYDVKM. As DNA, the CDR3 is TGTGCCAGCAGGGGGACAGCCTCTGGGGCCAACGTCCTGACTTTC. Translated: CASRGTASGANVLTF.

The J gene is TRBJ2-7, the V gene TRBV11-2; no reliable D call. The CDR3 consists of 14 residues. Trimming stripped 1 base from V and 3 bases from J, with 10 bases between. Germline values: CDR1 SGHAT, CDR2 FQNNGV. CDR3 bases: TGTGCCAGCAGCTTAGGGCGCCAGGTCTACGAGCAGTACTTC. This encodes CASSLGRQVYEQYF. Based on the CDR3 plus reference TRBV11-2 and TRBJ2-7, the full variable domain is EAGVAQSPRYKIIEKRQSVAFWCNPISGHATLYWYQQILGQGPKLLIQFQNNGVVDDSQLPKDRFSAERLKGVDSTLKIQPAKLEDSAVYLCASSLGRQVYEQYFGPGTRLTVT.

The genes are TRBV7-8 and TRBJ1-2; the D is unclear. V was pared by 1 base and J by 4 bases, with 10 bases between. Germline CDR1 reads SGHVS; CDR2 reads FQNEAQ. The CDR3 is 14 amino acids. The CDR3 is CASSLGPTTYGYTF. Written as DNA, the CDR3 is TGTGCCAGCAGCTTAGGTCCAACTACCTATGGCTACACCTTC.

This clone was seen a single time. The chain joins TRBV18 to TRBJ2-3; 7 bases fit TRBD1. After removal of 3 bases from V and 0 bases from J, the junction contained 3 bases not matched to a gene. Germline V lookup: CDR1 KGHSH, CDR2 LQKENI. The CDR3 is 15 amino acids. CDR3 residues: CASSPGTASTDTQYF. DNA for the CDR3: TGTGCCAGCTCACCCGGGACAGCTAGCACAGATACGCAGTATTTT.

The chain joins TRBV29-1 to TRBJ2-2; D is possibly TRBD1 (6 bases). In germline, CDR1 is SQVTM, CDR2 ANQGSEA. The CDR3 has 15 amino acids. Trimming took 6 bases from V and 4 from J, leaving 18 bases between them. Here the CDR3 reads CSVALGTISTGELFF. CDR3 in DNA: TGCAGCGTCGCCCTAGGGACAATCTCCACCGGGGAGCTGTTTTTT.

This rearrangement joins TRBV27 to TRBJ1-4; D perhaps matches TRBD1 (6 bases). V lost 10 bases to trimming and J lost 1 base, with 7 bases between them. This CDR3 region has 12 residues. Germline CDR1 is MNHEY and CDR2 is SMNVEV (reference sequence). In DNA, the CDR3 is TGTGCCACAGGGGAAACTAATGAAAAACTGTTTTTT. It translates to CATGETNEKLFF.

This chain joins TRBV27 and TRBJ2-3; D ambiguous. The CDR3 loop spans 14 amino acids. The V end was cut by 1 base, the J end by 5 bases, with 10 bases between. The germline V gene has CDR1 MNHEY and CDR2 SMNVEV (reference sequence). CDR3 DNA sequence: TGTGCCAGCAGTTTATTGGAGCAGAGAGATACGCAGTATTTT. It encodes CASSLLEQRDTQYF.

The chain uses TRBV7-2 and TRBJ2-7; the match to TRBD2 covers 9 bases. This CDR3 region has 14 residues. From germline, CDR1 is SGHTA and CDR2 FQGNSA. Germline trimming cut 3 bases from V and 4 bases from J; bases unmatched to any gene: 4. CDR3 nucleotide sequence: TGTGCCAGCAGCTTTAGCGGGAGTGGTTACGAGCAGTACTTC. This translates into CASSFSGSGYEQYF.

The chain combines TRBV27 with TRBJ1-5; TRBD1 is a possible D gene (5 bases). This CDR3 contains 13 residues. CDR1 is MNHEY and CDR2 is SMNVEV in the germline V gene (reference sequence). V was shortened by 4 bases and J by 9 bases, with 13 bases between the two germline ends. The CDR3 nucleotides are TGTGCCAGCAGTTCGGGGGGGTTCGGGCCCCAGCATTTT. This codes for CASSSGGFGPQHF.

CDR3: CASSFPRGSTDTQYF. DNA for the CDR3: TGTGCCAGCAGCTTCCCAAGGGGGAGCACAGATACGCAGTATTTT. The rearrangement joins TRBV7-9 to TRBJ2-3, with a tentative D call TRBD1 (6 bases). Trimming stripped 3 bases from V and 0 bases from J, with 10 bases between. Per germline, CDR1 SEHNR and CDR2 FQNEAQ (reference sequence). The CDR3 length is 15 residues. The variable domain in full, with the rest retrieved from reference TRBV7-9 and TRBJ2-3, is DTGVSQNPRHKITKRGQNVTFRCDPISEHNRLYWYRQTLGQGPEFLTYFQNEAQLEKSRLLSDRFSAERPKGSFSTLEIQRTEQGDSAMYLCASSFPRGSTDTQYFGPGTRLTVL.

This clone was counted only a few times. The chain couples TRBV28 to TRBJ1-1; D is ambiguous. V lost 3 bases to trimming and J lost 3 bases, with 8 bases between them. Germline V CDR1 and CDR2: MDHEN, SYDVKM. The CDR3 spans 13 residues. The CDR3 region has the DNA TGTGCCAGCAGTTTCGTCCCCTACACTGAAGCTTTCTTT. Translated, it gives CASSFVPYTEAFF.

The chain couples TRBV5-1 to TRBJ1-2, with 8 bases matching TRBD1. J gave up 7 bases and V 1 base, and 12 bases lay outside the gene matches. CDR1 is SGHRS and CDR2 is YFSETQ in the germline V gene. The CDR3 is made up of 16 amino acids. The CDR3 reads CASSLRTQGAPSGYTF. CDR3 bases: TGCGCCAGCAGCTTGCGTACGCAGGGGGCGCCGAGTGGCTACACCTTC.

The chain couples TRBV9 to TRBJ1-1, with 8 bases matching TRBD1. Trimming cost V 4 bases and J 3 bases; bases outside gene matches: 8. Germline CDR1 and CDR2: SGDLS and YYNGEE. CDR3 length: 15 residues. The CDR3 loop reads CASSSRQGLDTEAFF. DNA for the CDR3: TGTGCCAGCAGCTCGAGACAGGGGCTGGACACTGAAGCTTTCTTT.

V and J are TRBV19 and TRBJ2-3, with D possibly being TRBD2 (6 bases). Germline CDR1 reads LNHDA; CDR2 reads SQIVND (reference sequence). The CDR3 loop spans 15 amino acids. V was pared by 3 bases and J by 1 base, with 11 bases between. CDR3 DNA: TGTGCCAGTAGTATCGGGACTCTGCGCACAGATACGCAGTATTTT. Residues: CASSIGTLRTDTQYF.

The chain links TRBV7-2 to TRBJ2-3, with D possibly being TRBD1 (5 bases). From germline, CDR1 is SGHTA and CDR2 FQGNSA. This CDR3 comprises 14 residues. V was cut by 6 bases and J by 2 bases, with 12 bases left in between. The CDR3 DNA sequence: TGTGCCAGCAGTCCAGGGCACAACACAGATACGCAGTATTTT. Translating gives CASSPGHNTDTQYF.

With regard to this clone: A junction boundary mismatches the germline segment, possibly from a read error. The rearrangement links TRBV7-9 to TRBJ1-4; D might be TRBD1 (6 bases). Germline V lookup: CDR1 SEHNR, CDR2 FQNEAQ (reference sequence). CDR3 length equals 16 residues. This CDR3 is CSSSLAAAGANEKLFF. In nucleotides, the CDR3 is TGTTCCAGCAGCTTAGCCGCGGCAGGGGCAAATGAAAAACTGTTTTTT.

This clone was counted once. The rearrangement links TRBV12-5 to TRBJ2-3; a possible D gene is TRBD1 (5 bases). Germline V gives CDR1 LGHNT, CDR2 FRNRAP. V was shortened by 1 base and J by 1 base, with 12 bases between the two germline ends. The CDR3 has 16 amino acids. For the CDR3, the DNA is TGTGCTAGTGGTTTGGGTGCGCAGGGTGGCACAGATACGCAGTATTTT. Amino acid sequence: CASGLGAQGGTDTQYF.

The V and J genes are TRBV4-2 and TRBJ2-7, with D perhaps TRBD2 (6 bases). There are 12 residues in the CDR3. Germline CDR1 reads LGHNA; CDR2 reads YNFKEQ. V lost 3 bases and J lost 4, with 7 bases in between. CDR3 sequence: CASSQEGYEQYF. DNA for the CDR3: TGTGCCAGCAGCCAGGAGGGGTACGAGCAGTACTTC.

The chain employs TRBV7-9 and TRBJ2-1; D is undetermined. V was clipped by 5 bases and J by 4 bases, with 15 bases between them. CDR1 and CDR2 from the germline V gene are SEHNR and FQNEAQ (reference sequence). The CDR3 is made up of 15 amino acids. CDR3 protein: CASSPPAERYNEQFF. DNA of the CDR3: TGTGCCAGCAGCCCTCCGGCGGAGAGGTACAATGAGCAGTTCTTC.

This rearrangement joins TRBV27 to TRBJ2-7, with 8 bases lining up with TRBD1. This CDR3 is 14 amino acids long. Trimming took 2 bases from V and 4 from J; bases not matched to a gene: 4. From germline, CDR1 is MNHEY and CDR2 SMNVEV (reference sequence). The CDR3 DNA reads TGTGCCAGCAGTTTACAGGGGGCTTGGTACGAGCAGTACTTC. This codes for CASSLQGAWYEQYF.

The rearrangement links TRBV7-9 to TRBJ2-7, with 7 bases lining up with TRBD1. J lost 1 base, V lost 5 bases, and 5 bases had no gene match. This CDR3 is 14 amino acids long. From germline, CDR1 is SEHNR and CDR2 FQNEAQ (reference sequence). The CDR3 DNA sequence: TGTGCCAGCAGCATAGGGACAGCTTCCTACGAGCAGTACTTC. Translated: CASSIGTASYEQYF. Variable domain in full (rest from reference TRBV7-9 and TRBJ2-7): DTGVSQNPRHKITKRGQNVTFRCDPISEHNRLYWYRQTLGQGPEFLTYFQNEAQLEKSRLLSDRFSAERPKGSFSTLEIQRTEQGDSAMYLCASSIGTASYEQYFGPGTRLTVT.

The chain has TRBV4-1 and TRBJ2-7; 13 bases line up with TRBD2. V trimming: 1 base; J trimming: 2 bases; junction bases outside the gene matches: 5. Per germline, CDR1 MGHRA and CDR2 YSYEKL. This CDR3 is 17 amino acids long. CDR3 residues: CASSQGTSGRGTYEQYF. The CDR3 nucleotides read TGCGCCAGCAGCCAAGGAACTAGCGGGAGGGGAACCTACGAGCAGTACTTC.